One sample yielded the 8 T cell receptor beta chains listed below, sequenced in a study of blood T cell repertoires in COVID-19. Data came from immunoSEQ multiplex PCR; TCRdb stores just in-frame clones and leaves some out. The sample carries roughly 180,000 clones, 85% recorded once. Sequenced input: peripheral blood. Source of these receptors: a woman aged 45-60 years with COVID-19, enrolled during active disease.

This sequence joins TRBV12-3 or TRBV12-4 and TRBJ1-2; D call uncertain. CDR3 length: 11 amino acids. Trimming cost V 1 base and J 8 bases, with 5 bases left between them. In nucleotides, the CDR3 is TGTGCCAGCAGTTTAGGTGGCGGCTACACCTTC. Translated: CASSLGGGYTF.

V and J are TRBV4-3 and TRBJ2-7; 12 bases are a match to TRBD2. This CDR3 spans 15 amino acids. The germline gives CDR1 LGHNA, CDR2 YSLEER. V was pared by 3 bases and J by 4 bases, with 4 bases of the junction left unmatched. The CDR3 here is CASSQSSGGAYEQYF. CDR3 DNA: TGCGCCAGCAGCCAGTCTAGCGGGGGGGCATACGAGCAGTACTTC.

The chain joins TRBV5-1 to TRBJ2-7; the match to TRBD1 covers 12 bases. Germline CDR1 SGHRS, CDR2 YFSETQ. After removal of 2 bases from V and 5 bases from J, the junction contained 2 bases not matched to a gene. The CDR3 has 14 amino acids. The CDR3 bases are TGCGCCAGCAGCTTAGGGACAGGGGGCGACGAGCAGTACTTC. Translating it yields CASSLGTGGDEQYF.

CDR3 sequence: CACPTGGGETQYF. CDR3 bases: TGTGCCTGCCCGACAGGGGGCGGAGAGACCCAGTACTTC. The chain combines TRBV30 with TRBJ2-5; 10 nucleotides line up with TRBD1. J gave up 4 bases and V 6 bases, and 5 bases lay outside the gene matches. The germline CDR1 and CDR2 sequences are GTSNPN and SVGIG (reference sequence). The CDR3 consists of 13 residues.

The chain uses TRBV24-1 and TRBJ1-2; TRBD1 matches at 7 bases. The CDR3 extends over 14 amino acids. The germline V gene encodes CDR1 KGHDR and CDR2 SFDVKD. The trim removed 4 bases at V and 2 bases at J, leaving 3 bases unmatched. DNA for the CDR3: TGTGCCACCAGTGACAGGACAGGAAACTATGGCTACACCTTC. This encodes CATSDRTGNYGYTF.

This sequence joins TRBV11-3 and TRBJ1-4; possible D gene TRBD1, 5 bases. The CDR3 is 14 amino acids. The V end was cut by 2 bases, the J end by 3 bases, with 7 bases between. Germline V gene data show CDR1 as SGHNT and CDR2 as YENEEA. The CDR3 sequence: CASSLTRANEKLFF. The DNA of the CDR3 is TGTGCCAGCAGCTTAACCAGGGCTAATGAAAAACTGTTTTTT.

This chain connects TRBV3-1 (or the pseudogene TRBV3-2) to TRBJ2-1; TRBD2 matches 10 bases. There are 16 residues in the CDR3. CDR1 LGHDT and CDR2 YNNKEL come from the germline V gene (reference sequence). V lost 3 bases and J lost 5; bases outside the gene matches: 7. CDR3 sequence: CASSHLGLAGDNEQFF. In nucleotides, the CDR3 is TGTGCCAGCAGCCACCTTGGGCTAGCGGGGGACAATGAGCAGTTCTTC.

This sequence joins TRBV10-3 and TRBJ2-2; a weak D match, TRBD1 (6 bases). Trimming pared 0 bases from V and 7 bases from J, leaving 21 bases between. The length of the CDR3 is 18 residues. Germline V gene data show CDR1 as ENHRY and CDR2 as SYGVKD. The CDR3 coding sequence is TGTGCCATCAGTGAGTCTGGGACACCAAACACCCAGGGCGGGGAGCTGTTTTTT. Translation: CAISESGTPNTQGGELFF.